This note documents a single T cell receptor beta chain sequence. In its sample, this clone was seen once. Which antigen it targets is not known. Base qualities were left out, and no much larger clone turns up one base away. V lost 0 bases and J lost 8 bases, and the count of bases not matched to a germline gene is 4. The germline V gene encodes CDR1 LNHNV and CDR2 YYDKDF (reference sequence). The CDR3, cysteine through phenylalanine, is 14 amino acids long. Just the 42-base CDR3 DNA is kept, in frame starting at base 1. The source of the sample is a study of long-term antiretroviral therapy in people with HIV (dated by TCRdb to the early 2020s). The study in broad terms: The earliest samples were collected approximately a decade before the 2015 WHO recommendation for immediate ART, a period when ART was typically delayed until CD4 counts fell. Whether ART initiation and durable HIV suppression were associated with changes in peripheral blood TRB repertoire composition and diversity was tested in a retrospective serial study. From 30 adults with confirmed HIV infection, the cohort provided under 200 cryopreserved PBMC samples, gathered serially across a mean of about 6 years (range 1-12). About 35% of the 30 participants with HIV were female. No cross-contamination during QIAcube processing was seen in test extractions of a monoclonal T-cell line run alongside about 33 polyclonal samples. Beyond this particular receptor, the publication reports: Because pre-ART samples had limited cell numbers, unsorted PBMC were profiled rather than sorted CD4+ and CD8+ T cells. The samples were dated from about 2004 to 2018, and the ART regimens that were used may be less effective than current ART regimens. CDR3 length ranges in HIV repertoires were narrower than in controls, and network structure suggested an antigen-experienced repertoire with only a slight naive shift after ART. Inferences about post-ART repertoire changes are limited because no data were available on ART adherence, viral resistance or therapy changes. Owing to limited PBMC availability, only the TCR beta chain was sequenced, without alpha chain pairing. Starting ART was linked to a significant rise in TRB diversity, yet even after long-term ART the diversity remained significantly lower than in transplant donor controls. The repertoire was dominated across all time points by expanded TRB clones identified before ART initiation, although this dominance was seen to fluctuate and to decrease in many PLHIV after ART.

Participants were included only if at least one PBMC sample before ART initiation and at least two post-ART samples were available. Every participant with HIV received treatment in the United States of America. Before DNA extraction, cryopreserved samples of about 1-10 million PBMC were thawed and washed. At the time of the earliest PBMC sample for each participant with HIV, ages ranged from about 23 to 60 years. PBMC samples from each participant spanned 1-4 timepoints before ART initiation and 2-8 timepoints after ART initiation, with a median of 7 samples. For every participant, serial HIV viral load, CD4+ T-cell count, ART history and demographic data were obtained. Genomic DNA was extracted from unsorted PBMC with a Qiagen kit on a QIAcube, processed in batches of 12 samples. The immunoSEQ hsTCRB v3.0 assay was used at survey level resolution to sequence the TRB variable region. The target sequencing depth for TRB was about 40,000-50,000 T-cell genomes per sample. An Illumina MiSeq with a v3 150-cycle kit was used to sequence the pooled TRB libraries. As for the original processing: Repertoire analysis ran in R within a reproducible Nextflow workflow covering QC, data transformation and analysis. LymphoSeq2, an R package for exploring AIRR-Seq data, was used to implement custom analyses. Four samples that yielded fewer than 5000 total TRB sequences were excluded, so that more than 150 HIV repertoires were analyzed. Among the approximately 180 retained HIV repertoires, 55 to 60 were collected before ART initiation and 120 to 140 were collected after ART initiation. Each repertoire was downsampled to 5000 TRB nucleotide sequences, and summary statistics were averaged across 100 downsampling iterations. TRB sequences were retained for analysis only if CDR3 regions of at least seven amino acids were present. A Shannon entropy-derived clonality score and the Gini coefficient were used to measure diversity. In the repertoire networks, any two of the top 5000 CDR3 amino acid sequences were linked whenever the two sequences differed by an edit distance of one. Antigen specificity groups and MHC restriction were predicted for TRB CDR3 amino acid sequences with GLIPH2. To flag known CMV, EBV, HIV or tissue antigen associations, CDR3 amino acid sequences were matched against VDJdb and McPAS-TCR. Pre-ART, post-ART and control groups were compared with Wilcoxon signed-rank tests and Holm-Bonferroni correction. Sourced from immuneACCESS, this table was stored by TCRdb with only in-frame sequences that have V and J called. A share of the clones is absent; for the studies checked, an unresolved V gene accounts for under half, and the remainder has no known explanation. The V and J calls and the clone size are those of that table, but D and trimming were determined from the DNA. The sample includes roughly 20,000 clones, with 88% observed a single time. The top ten clonotypes cover 3.5% of the sample.

This clonotype was sampled from a man in his sixties with HIV. This sample comprised unsorted PBMCs, obtained 2.3 years after starting antiretroviral therapy. The sequence is built from TRBV15 and TRBJ2-5; the junction holds 9 bases that match TRBD2. The CDR3 has the sequence CATSREWTSATQYF. In nucleotides, the sequence is TGTGCCACCAGCAGAGAGTGGACTAGCGCCACCCAGTACTTC.